This T cell receptor beta chain emerged from a study of monozygotic twins with inflammatory bowel disease. CDR3 length equals 16 residues. From germline, CDR1 is DFQATT and CDR2 SNEGSKA (reference sequence). Researchers used template switching to add UMIs featuring a 6-nucleotide sample barcode. TCRdb processed the 5' RACE reads again and assigns one entry to each CDR3 protein, with no DNA. Recorded here are a few hundred thousand distinct CDR3 sequences; the top ten clones represent just over 2.5%. The origin of this receptor is a human donor with ulcerative colitis or Crohn's disease, or a healthy co-twin of an affected twin (not recorded which). The sequenced material came from blood. The chain uses TRBV20-1 and TRBJ1-5; TCRdb names TRBD1, which stays unverified in the absence of DNA. CDR3 residues: CSAREGTGGHGQPQHF.